The clone carrying this T cell receptor (beta chain) was counted only a few times. The antigen remains unidentified. This record belongs to a study of T cells in Graves' hyperthyroidism and ophthalmopathy. Patients were excluded for uncontrolled infection, other autoimmune disease, pregnancy or lactation. The CDR3 contains 16 residues. V dropped 6 bases and J dropped 3 bases, with 17 bases sitting between them. The germline gives CDR1 SEHNR, CDR2 FQNEAQ (reference sequence). From RNA transcripts, TCR beta CDR3 regions were amplified. The HTBI primer set was used in a first-round RT-PCR of the TCR CDR3. MiXCR was run by TCRdb on the multiplex PCR reads, yielding one entry per CDR3 protein. The sample shows 450,000 to 700,000 distinct CDR3 sequences, around 45% of them seen only once. Regarding the study as a whole: Ophthalmopathy was model-predicted a median approximately six months pre-onset. Ophthalmopathy stood apart from stable hyperthyroidism in a 13 V-J model. The blood repertoire included most of the expanded thyroid clonotypes above 0.001.

The receptor comes from an adult woman with Graves' disease, either hyperthyroidism or ophthalmopathy (not recorded which). Sequencing input: peripheral blood or thyroid tissue (not recorded which). The chain is built from TRBV7-9 and TRBJ2-2; TRBD1 might be the D (5 bases). CDR3: CASSRYKGVDTGELFF. The DNA for the CDR3 is TGTGCCAGCAGTCGATACAAAGGGGTGGACACCGGGGAGCTGTTTTTT.